This T cell receptor (beta chain) appears in the sequencing data of a study of vaccination and CD4 T cells after COVID-19. The table lists this clonotype with a few counts. Antigen: not known. The treatment was: roughly ten-day PBMC culture with coronavirus spike peptide pools or control peptides (ViraFEST assay). CDR3 length: 13 amino acids. From germline, CDR1 is SEHNR and CDR2 FQNEAQ (reference sequence). V lost 5 bases, J lost 4 bases, and 9 bases lay in between. Oncomine TCR Beta short-read sequencing was applied to DNA from cultured CD4+ T cells. In TCRdb, the PCR reads were re-called with MiXCR into one record per CDR3 protein. Found here are approximately 14,000 distinct CDR3 sequences, approximately 53% of them singletons; the top ten hold 10%.

Sequences were derived from CD4+ T cells from blood, cultured in vitro, sampled before SARS-CoV-2 vaccination. The source is a human donor who had recovered from COVID-19. The rearrangement links TRBV7-9 to TRBJ1-5, with D perhaps TRBD1 (6 bases). The CDR3 loop is CASSQDSNQPQHF. DNA of the CDR3: TGTGCCAGCAGCCAGGACAGTAATCAGCCCCAGCATTTT.